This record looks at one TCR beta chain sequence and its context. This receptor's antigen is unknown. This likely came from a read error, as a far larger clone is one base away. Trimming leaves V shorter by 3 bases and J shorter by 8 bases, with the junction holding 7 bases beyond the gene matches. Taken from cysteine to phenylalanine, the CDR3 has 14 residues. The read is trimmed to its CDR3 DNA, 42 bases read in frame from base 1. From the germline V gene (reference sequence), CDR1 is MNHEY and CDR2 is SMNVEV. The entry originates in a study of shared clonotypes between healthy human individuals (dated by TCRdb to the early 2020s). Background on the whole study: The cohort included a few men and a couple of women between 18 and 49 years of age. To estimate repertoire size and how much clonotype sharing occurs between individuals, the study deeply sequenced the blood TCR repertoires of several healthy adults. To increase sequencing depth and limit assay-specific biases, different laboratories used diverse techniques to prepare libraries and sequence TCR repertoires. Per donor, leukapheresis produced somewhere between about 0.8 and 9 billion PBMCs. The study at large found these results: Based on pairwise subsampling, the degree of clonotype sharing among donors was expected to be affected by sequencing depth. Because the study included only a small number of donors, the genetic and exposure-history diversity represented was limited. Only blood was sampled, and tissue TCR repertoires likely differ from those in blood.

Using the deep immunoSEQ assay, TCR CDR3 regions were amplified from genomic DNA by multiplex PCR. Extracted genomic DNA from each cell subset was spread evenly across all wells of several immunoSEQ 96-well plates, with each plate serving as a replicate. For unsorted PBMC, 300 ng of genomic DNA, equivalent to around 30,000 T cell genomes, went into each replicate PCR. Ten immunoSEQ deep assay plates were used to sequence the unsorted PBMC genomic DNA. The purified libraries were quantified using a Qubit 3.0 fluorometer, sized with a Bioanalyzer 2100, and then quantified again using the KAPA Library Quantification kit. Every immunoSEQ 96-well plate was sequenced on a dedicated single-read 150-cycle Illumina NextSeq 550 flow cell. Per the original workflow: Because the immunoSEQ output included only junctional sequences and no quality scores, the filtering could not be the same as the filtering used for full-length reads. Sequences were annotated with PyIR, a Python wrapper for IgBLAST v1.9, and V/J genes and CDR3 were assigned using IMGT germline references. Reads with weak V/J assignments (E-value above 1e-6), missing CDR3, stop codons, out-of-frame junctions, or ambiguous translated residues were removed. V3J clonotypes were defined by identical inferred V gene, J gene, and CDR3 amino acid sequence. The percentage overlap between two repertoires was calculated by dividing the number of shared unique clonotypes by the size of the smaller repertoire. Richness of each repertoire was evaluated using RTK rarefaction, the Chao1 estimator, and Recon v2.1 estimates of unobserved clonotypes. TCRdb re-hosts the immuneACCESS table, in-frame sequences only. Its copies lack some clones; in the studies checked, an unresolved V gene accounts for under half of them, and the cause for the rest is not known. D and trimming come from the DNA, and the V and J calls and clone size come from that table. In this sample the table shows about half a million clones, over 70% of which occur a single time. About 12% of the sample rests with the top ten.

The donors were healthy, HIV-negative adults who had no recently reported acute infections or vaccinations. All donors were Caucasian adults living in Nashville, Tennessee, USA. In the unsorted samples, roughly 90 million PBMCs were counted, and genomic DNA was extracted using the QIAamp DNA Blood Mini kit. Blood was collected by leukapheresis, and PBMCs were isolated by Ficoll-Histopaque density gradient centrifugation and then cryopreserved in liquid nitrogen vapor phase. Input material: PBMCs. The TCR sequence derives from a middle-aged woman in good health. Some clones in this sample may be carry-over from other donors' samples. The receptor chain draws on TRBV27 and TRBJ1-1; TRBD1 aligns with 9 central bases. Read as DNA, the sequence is TGTGCCAGCAGTTTCGGGACAGGGTGCAGGGAAGCTTTCTTT. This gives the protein CASSFGTGCREAFF.